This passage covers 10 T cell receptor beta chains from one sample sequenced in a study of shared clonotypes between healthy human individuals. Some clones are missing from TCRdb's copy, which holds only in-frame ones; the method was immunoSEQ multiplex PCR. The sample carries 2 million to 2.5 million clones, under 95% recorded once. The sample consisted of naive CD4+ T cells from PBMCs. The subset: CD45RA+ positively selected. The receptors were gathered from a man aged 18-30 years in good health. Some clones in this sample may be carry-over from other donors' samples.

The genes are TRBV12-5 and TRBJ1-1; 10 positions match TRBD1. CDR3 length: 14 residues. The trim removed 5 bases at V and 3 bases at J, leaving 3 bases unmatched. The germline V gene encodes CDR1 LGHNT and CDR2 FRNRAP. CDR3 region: CASGPGTGDTEAFF. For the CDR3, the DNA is TGTGCTAGTGGTCCCGGGACAGGGGACACTGAAGCTTTCTTT.

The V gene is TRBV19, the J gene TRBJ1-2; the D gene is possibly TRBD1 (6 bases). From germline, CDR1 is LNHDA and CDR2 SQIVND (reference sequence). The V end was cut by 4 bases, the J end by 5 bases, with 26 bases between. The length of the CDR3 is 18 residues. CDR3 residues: CASSNPGTLGVVPYGYTF. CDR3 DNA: TGTGCCAGTAGTAACCCCGGGACACTAGGGGTAGTTCCATATGGCTACACCTTC.

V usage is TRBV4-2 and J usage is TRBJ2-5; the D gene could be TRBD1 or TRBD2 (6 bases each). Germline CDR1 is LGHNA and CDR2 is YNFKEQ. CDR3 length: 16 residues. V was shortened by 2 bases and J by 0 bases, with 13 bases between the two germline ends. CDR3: CASSQRGGTYQETQYF. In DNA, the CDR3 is TGTGCCAGCAGCCAAAGAGGGGGGACATACCAAGAGACCCAGTACTTC.

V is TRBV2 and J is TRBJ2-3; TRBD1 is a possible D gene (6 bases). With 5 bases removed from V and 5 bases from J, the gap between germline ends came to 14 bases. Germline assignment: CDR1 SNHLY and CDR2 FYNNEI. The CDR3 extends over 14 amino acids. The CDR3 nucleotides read TGTGCCAGCAGTTATCTCTCAGGGGAAGATACGCAGTATTTT. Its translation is CASSYLSGEDTQYF.

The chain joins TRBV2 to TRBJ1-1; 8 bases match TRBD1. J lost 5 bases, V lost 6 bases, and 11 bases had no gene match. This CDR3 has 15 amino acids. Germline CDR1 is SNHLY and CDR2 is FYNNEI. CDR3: CASRERTGRDTEAFF. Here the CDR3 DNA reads TGTGCCAGCAGGGAAAGGACAGGGCGGGATACTGAAGCTTTCTTT.

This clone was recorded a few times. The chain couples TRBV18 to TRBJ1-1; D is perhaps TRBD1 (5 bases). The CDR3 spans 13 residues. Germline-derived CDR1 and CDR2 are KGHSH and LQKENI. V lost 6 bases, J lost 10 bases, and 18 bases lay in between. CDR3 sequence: CASSTTGEAVAFF. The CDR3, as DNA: TGTGCCAGCTCCACCACGGGGGAAGCGGTAGCTTTCTTT.

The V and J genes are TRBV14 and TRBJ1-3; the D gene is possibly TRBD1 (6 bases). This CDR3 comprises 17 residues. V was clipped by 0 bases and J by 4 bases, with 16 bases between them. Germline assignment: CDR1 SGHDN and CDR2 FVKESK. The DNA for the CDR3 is TGTGCCAGCAGCCAAGATCTATGGGGGGCGGCAGGAAACACCATATATTTT. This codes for CASSQDLWGAAGNTIYF. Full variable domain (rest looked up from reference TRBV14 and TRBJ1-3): EAGVTQFPSHSVIEKGQTVTLRCDPISGHDNLYWYRRVMGKEIKFLLHFVKESKQDESGMPNNRFLAERTGGTYSTLKVQPAELEDSGVYFCASSQDLWGAAGNTIYFGEGSWLTVV.

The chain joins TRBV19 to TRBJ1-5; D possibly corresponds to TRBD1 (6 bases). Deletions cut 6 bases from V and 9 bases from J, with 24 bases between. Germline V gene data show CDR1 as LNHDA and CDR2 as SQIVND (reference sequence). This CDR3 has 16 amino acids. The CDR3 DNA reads TGTGCCAGTAGGCCTTCAAGGGACACCTCGGTCGTGCCCCAGCATTTT. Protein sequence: CASRPSRDTSVVPQHF.

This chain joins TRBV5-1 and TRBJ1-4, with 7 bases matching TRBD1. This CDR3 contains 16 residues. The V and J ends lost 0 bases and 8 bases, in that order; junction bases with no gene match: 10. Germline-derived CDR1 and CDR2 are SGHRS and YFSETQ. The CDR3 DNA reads TGCGCCAGCAGCTTGGGAAAACAGGGGTTGAGCGAAAAACTGTTTTTT. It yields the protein CASSLGKQGLSEKLFF.

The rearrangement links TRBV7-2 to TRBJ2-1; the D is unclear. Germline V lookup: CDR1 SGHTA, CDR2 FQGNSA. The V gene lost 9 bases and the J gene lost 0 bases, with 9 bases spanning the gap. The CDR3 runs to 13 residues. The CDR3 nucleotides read TGTGCCAGTAGATTGTCCTCCTACAATGAGCAGTTCTTC. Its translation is CASRLSSYNEQFF.